This T cell receptor (beta chain) emerged from a study of blood T cell repertoires in COVID-19. Germline lookup yields CDR1 MNHEY and CDR2 SVGAGI. The CDR3 runs to 14 residues. The germline V and J ends were trimmed by 5 bases and 2 bases, with 13 bases remaining between them. This clone was detected only once. Authors' data handling: Nucleated cell number was recorded as an estimate derived from reference gene primer amplification. The protocol was immunoSEQ multiplex PCR, while the TCRdb copy is restricted to in-frame clones and leaves out a portion. V and J calls and clone size are given by that table; D and trimming were obtained from the DNA. The sample holds about 350,000 clones, around 90% seen once.

The sequencing input was peripheral blood. The genes are TRBV6-5 and TRBJ2-7, with D possibly TRBD2 on 6 matching bases. The TCR sequence derives from a woman aged 55-69 years with COVID-19, enrolled during active disease. As DNA, the CDR3 is TGTGCCAGCAGTCCACGAGGAGGGCCCTACGAGCAGTACTTC. Its translation: CASSPRGGPYEQYF.